Listed below are T cell receptor beta chains from one sample, sequenced in a study of blood T cell repertoires in COVID-19. Using immunoSEQ multiplex PCR, the repertoire was profiled, and TCRdb retains in-frame clones only, with some absent. The data show about 70,000 clones, around 86% seen once. Sample: peripheral blood. Source of these receptors: a man at least 80 years old with acute or convalescent COVID-19. Each CDR3 is given with its conserved first and last residue. The D gene is left open where the match is weak. Clone sizes are given selectively: once, few, many, or a class where the clone is expanded.

CDR3,DNA,V,J,size,D
CASSVGRGNYGYTF,TGTGCCAGCAGCGTTGGCAGGGGTAACTATGGCTACACCTTC,TRBV11-2,TRBJ1-2,NA,NA
CASSKRDRVGEAFF,TGTGCCAGTAGTAAACGGGACAGGGTCGGTGAAGCTTTCTTT,TRBV19,TRBJ1-1,NA,TRBD1
CASSLQMGGYTF,TGTGCCAGCAGCTTACAGATGGGCGGCTACACCTTC,TRBV7-9,TRBJ1-2,NA,NA
CASSRTSGEGGQFF,TGTGCCAGCAGTCGGACTAGCGGGGAAGGGGGGCAGTTCTTC,TRBV6-2/TRBV6-3,TRBJ2-1,few,TRBD2
CASRQLGQETQYF,TGTGCCAGCCGGCAGCTAGGCCAAGAGACCCAGTACTTC,TRBV19,TRBJ2-5,NA,NA
CASNGLNSPLHF,TGTGCCAGCAATGGCCTCAATTCACCCCTCCACTTT,TRBV6-5,TRBJ1-6,NA,NA
CASSHLRTGTGNTIYF,TGTGCCAGCAGCCACCTACGGACAGGGACTGGAAACACCATATATTTT,TRBV14,TRBJ1-3,NA,TRBD1
CASGGGGGESYNEQFF,TGTGCCAGTGGCGGGGGAGGTGGGGAGTCCTACAATGAGCAGTTCTTC,TRBV19,TRBJ2-1,NA,TRBD2
CAIAMSSTDTQYF,TGTGCCATTGCGATGTCTAGCACAGATACGCAGTATTTT,TRBV10-3,TRBJ2-3,NA,NA
CASSDRLNPSGANVLTF,TGCGCCAGCAGTGACAGATTGAACCCCTCTGGGGCCAACGTCCTGACTTTC,TRBV10-1,TRBJ2-6,NA,NA
CASSRDRISTNTGELFF,TGTGCCAGCAGTCGGGACAGAATTTCCACGAACACCGGGGAGCTGTTTTTT,TRBV6-2/TRBV6-3,TRBJ2-2,once,TRBD1
CASSTDRSTDTQYF,TGTGCCAGCAGTACGGACAGGAGCACAGATACGCAGTATTTT,TRBV2,TRBJ2-3,NA,TRBD1
CASSSGTGSRYGYTF,TGTGCCAGCAGTTCGGGGACAGGGTCCCGCTATGGCTACACCTTC,TRBV6-5,TRBJ1-2,NA,TRBD1
CASKAQGIMNTEAFF,TGTGCCAGCAAGGCCCAGGGGATAATGAACACTGAAGCTTTCTTT,TRBV6-5,TRBJ1-1,NA,NA
CASSEDIGNTIYF,TGTGCCAGCAGTGAAGACATTGGAAACACCATATATTTT,TRBV2,TRBJ1-3,NA,NA
CASSSRGAGIGTEAFF,TGTGCCAGCAGCTCTCGCGGGGCGGGGATAGGGACTGAAGCTTTCTTT,TRBV11-3,TRBJ1-1,NA,NA
CASSQDRGYAEQYF,TGTGCCAGCAGTCAGGACAGGGGATATGCCGAGCAGTACTTC,TRBV2,TRBJ2-7,once,TRBD1
CASTAAGGSYEQYF,TGTGCCAGCACCGCGGCGGGCGGCTCCTACGAGCAGTACTTC,TRBV25-1,TRBJ2-7,NA,NA
CAWSVSDFYNEQFF,TGTGCCTGGAGTGTTTCCGACTTCTACAATGAGCAGTTCTTC,TRBV30,TRBJ2-1,once,NA
CATSHPGIGRYSTDTQYF,TGTGCCACCAGTCACCCTGGGATTGGGAGATATTCCACAGATACGCAGTATTTT,TRBV24-1,TRBJ2-3,NA,NA
CASSEQGGGNTIYF,TGTGCCAGCAGCGAACAGGGGGGTGGAAACACCATATATTTT,TRBV9,TRBJ1-3,few,TRBD1
CASSYTGTGDYGYTF,TGTGCCAGCAGTTACACGGGGACAGGGGACTATGGCTACACCTTC,TRBV6-5,TRBJ1-2,NA,TRBD1
CASSRTNSASSTDTQYF,TGCGCCAGCAGCCGGACAAATAGTGCTTCTAGCACAGATACGCAGTATTTT,TRBV5-1,TRBJ2-3,NA,NA
CATIAGDSGELFF,TGTGCCACCATAGCGGGAGATTCCGGGGAGCTGTTTTTT,TRBV10-3,TRBJ2-2,NA,TRBD2
CASSFGAGVGNSPLHF,TGTGCCAGCAGCTTCGGAGCGGGAGTAGGGAATTCACCCCTCCACTTT,TRBV11-3,TRBJ1-6,once,NA
CATSETSGRGGEETQYF,TGTGCCACCAGTGAGACTAGCGGGAGAGGAGGAGAAGAGACCCAGTACTTC,TRBV24-1,TRBJ2-5,NA,TRBD2
CASSLIAGGPPDTQYF,TGTGCCAGCAGCTTGATAGCGGGAGGCCCCCCGGATACGCAGTATTTT,TRBV7-7,TRBJ2-3,once,TRBD2
CASSYQGAGEKLFF,TGCGCCAGCAGCTATCAGGGGGCAGGGGAAAAACTGTTTTTT,TRBV5-1,TRBJ1-4,NA,TRBD1
CASSPQQGSPSHGYTF,TGTGCCAGCAGCCCTCAACAGGGTTCCCCTTCACATGGCTACACCTTC,TRBV11-2,TRBJ1-2,once,NA
CAWAGFSSYNEQFF,TGTGCCTGGGCGGGGTTCAGCTCCTACAATGAGCAGTTCTTC,TRBV30,TRBJ2-1,NA,NA
CSVQTGTEAFF,TGCAGTGTCCAGACAGGGACTGAAGCTTTCTTT,TRBV20-1,TRBJ1-1,few,TRBD1
CASSDGTGGPSTDTQYF,TGTGCCAGCAGTGACGGGACAGGAGGGCCTAGCACAGATACGCAGTATTTT,TRBV6-4,TRBJ2-3,NA,TRBD1
CATSDLAGVAGTDTGELFF,TGTGCCACCAGTGATTTAGCGGGAGTAGCGGGGACGGACACCGGGGAGCTGTTTTTT,TRBV24-1,TRBJ2-2,NA,TRBD2
CASSYSKPGRGDIQYF,TGTGCCAGCAGTTACTCGAAACCCGGGCGGGGAGACATTCAGTACTTC,TRBV6-5,TRBJ2-4,NA,NA
CASSIGDRGNQPQHF,TGCGCCAGCAGCATTGGGGACAGAGGCAATCAGCCCCAGCATTTT,TRBV5-1,TRBJ1-5,NA,TRBD1
CASSQSQRTDNYEQYF,TGTGCCAGCAGTCAAAGCCAGAGGACAGATAACTACGAGCAGTACTTC,TRBV7-9,TRBJ2-7,NA,NA
CASSRGTGGTDTQYF,TGTGCCAGCAGCCGCGGGACAGGGGGCACAGATACGCAGTATTTT,TRBV28,TRBJ2-3,NA,TRBD1
CASSLAGAGVPYEQYF,TGTGCCAGCAGCTTGGCAGGAGCGGGAGTCCCCTACGAGCAGTACTTC,TRBV11-2,TRBJ2-7,few,TRBD2
CASSLLGQFYEQYF,TGTGCCAGCAGCTTGCTGGGACAGTTCTACGAGCAGTACTTC,TRBV5-6,TRBJ2-7,NA,TRBD1
CASSLAMGLAGSWGTQYF,TGCGCCAGCAGCTTGGCCATGGGCCTAGCGGGAAGTTGGGGGACCCAGTACTTC,TRBV5-1,TRBJ2-5,NA,TRBD2
CATSDLISLNTQYF,TGTGCCACCAGTGATTTGATTAGTCTGAATACGCAGTATTTT,TRBV24-1,TRBJ2-3,few,NA
CASSEPPGPQHF,TGTGCCAGCAGTGAACCCCCCGGGCCCCAGCATTTT,TRBV2,TRBJ1-5,NA,NA
CASGLAMTGGEREKLFF,TGTGCTAGTGGTTTGGCAATGACAGGCGGCGAGAGAGAAAAACTGTTTTTT,TRBV12-5,TRBJ1-4,NA,NA
CASTLGRGNEQFF,TGTGCCAGTACCCTCGGGAGAGGGAATGAGCAGTTCTTC,TRBV19,TRBJ2-1,NA,NA